Listed below are T cell receptor beta chains from one sample, sequenced in a study of vaccination and CD4 T cells after COVID-19. TCRdb used MiXCR to reprocess the PCR reads, holding one entry per CDR3 protein. This sample has 12,000 or so distinct CDR3 sequences, with approximately 55% found just once. These receptors lack a known antigen. The sample consisted of CD4+ T cells from blood, cultured in vitro. The receptors come from a human donor who had recovered from COVID-19. Each CDR3 is given with its conserved first and last residue. D genes are given only for firm matches. A row's size may be missing; if present it is once, few, many or a size class.

clone size,J gene,D gene,V gene,CDR3 protein,CDR3 DNA
.,TRBJ1-6,TRBD1,TRBV20-1,CSARAGQGSSYNSPLHF,TGCAGTGCTCGGGCTGGACAGGGGAGCTCCTATAATTCACCCCTCCACTTT
.,TRBJ1-6,.,TRBV28,CASTPPGRRYSPLHF,TGTGCCAGCACCCCCCCCGGGAGACGCTATTCACCCCTCCACTTT
.,TRBJ2-3,.,TRBV9,CASSGGTSTDTQYF,TGTGCCAGCAGCGGAGGTACTAGCACAGATACGCAGTATTTT
few,TRBJ1-5,TRBD1,TRBV28,CASSSTGGNQPQHF,TGTGCCAGCAGTTCGACAGGGGGGAATCAGCCCCAGCATTTT
.,TRBJ1-1,.,TRBV27,CASSLKAGGNTEAFF,TGTGCCAGCAGTTTAAAGGCAGGTGGGAACACTGAAGCTTTCTTT
few,TRBJ1-4,.,TRBV2,CASRGRSGEKLFF,TGTGCCAGCAGGGGGCGCTCGGGGGAAAAACTGTTTTTT
once,TRBJ1-6,.,TRBV30,CAWSVGVTYNSPLHF,TGTGCCTGGAGTGTGGGGGTCACCTATAATTCACCCCTCCACTTT
few,TRBJ1-5,TRBD1,TRBV20-1,CSARDTGGGQPQHF,TGCAGTGCTAGGGACACAGGGGGTGGACAGCCCCAGCATTTT
.,TRBJ2-3,TRBD1,TRBV5-1,CASSPPGQSTDTQYF,TGCGCCAGCAGCCCCCCGGGACAGAGCACAGATACGCAGTATTTT
.,TRBJ1-2,.,TRBV20-1,CSARPPSGPTWVGYTF,TGCAGTGCTAGACCACCTTCTGGACCAACTTGGGTTGGCTACACCTTC
.,TRBJ1-5,.,TRBV20-1,CSAREGGGEGQPQHF,TGCAGTGCTAGAGAGGGGGGGGGCGAGGGTCAGCCCCAGCATTTT
.,TRBJ2-1,TRBD2,TRBV5-4,CASRRAGGARSYNEQFF,TGTGCCAGTCGCCGGGCGGGGGGCGCCCGCTCCTACAATGAGCAGTTCTTC
.,TRBJ2-3,TRBD2,TRBV5-1,CASPPSISGRASDTQYF,TGCGCCAGCCCACCTTCAATTAGCGGGAGGGCCTCTGATACGCAGTATTTT
.,TRBJ1-5,.,TRBV20-1,CSARVHPGGVRTLNQPQHF,TGCAGTGCTAGAGTCCACCCTGGGGGCGTAAGAACTTTAAATCAGCCCCAGCATTTT
.,TRBJ2-5,.,TRBV7-6,CASSHPLLASKETQYF,TGTGCCAGCAGCCATCCCCTATTGGCCTCAAAAGAGACCCAGTACTTC
.,TRBJ1-5,.,TRBV7-2,CASSLGAGNQPQHF,TGTGCCAGCAGCTTAGGTGCAGGCAATCAGCCCCAGCATTTT
.,TRBJ2-2,.,TRBV15,CATSRCPGDSPTGELFF,TGTGCCACCAGCAGATGCCCTGGAGACAGCCCAACCGGGGAGCTGTTTTTT
.,TRBJ1-6,TRBD1,TRBV20-1,CSAAGTGGARENSPLHF,TGCAGTGCGGCGGGGACAGGGGGCGCGAGGGAGAATTCACCCCTCCACTTT
.,TRBJ2-5,.,TRBV20-1,CSARDLVAWAQYF,TGCAGTGCTAGAGATCTGGTTGCCTGGGCCCAGTACTTC
.,TRBJ2-3,.,TRBV20-1,CSARDVRGGETDTQYF,TGCAGTGCTAGAGATGTGAGGGGGGGAGAGACAGATACGCAGTATTTT
few,TRBJ1-5,.,TRBV2,CASKAENNQPQHF,TGTGCCAGCAAGGCGGAAAACAATCAGCCCCAGCATTTT
.,TRBJ1-1,.,TRBV7-9,CASSPEAFF,TGTGCCAGCAGCCCCGAAGCTTTCTTT
.,TRBJ2-4,TRBD2,TRBV6-2/TRBV6-3,CASSYSSGGAKNIQYF,TGTGCCAGCAGTTACTCTAGCGGGGGAGCCAAAAACATTCAGTACTTC
.,TRBJ2-4,.,TRBV11-1,CASSQGKNIQYF,TGTGCCAGCAGCCAAGGCAAAAACATTCAGTACTTC
few,TRBJ1-2,TRBD1,TRBV6-4,CASRIGTGYGYTF,TGTGCCAGCAGGATCGGGACAGGTTATGGCTACACCTTC
.,TRBJ1-4,TRBD1,TRBV20-1,CSAMTGGREKLFF,TGCAGTGCTATGACAGGGGGACGTGAAAAACTGTTTTTT
.,TRBJ1-5,.,TRBV20-1,CSARGDLNQPQHF,TGCAGTGCTAGAGGGGACCTGAATCAGCCCCAGCATTTT
few,TRBJ1-5,TRBD1,TRBV27,CATQGQNSNQPQHF,TGTGCCACCCAGGGACAGAATAGCAATCAGCCCCAGCATTTT
.,TRBJ2-3,.,TRBV4-3,CASSQGTNTDTQYF,TGCGCCAGCAGCCAAGGGACTAACACAGATACGCAGTATTTT
.,TRBJ2-5,TRBD1,TRBV6-5,CASSSPMTGVVETQYF,TGTGCCAGCAGTTCACCTATGACAGGGGTGGTCGAGACCCAGTACTTC
.,TRBJ2-3,.,TRBV5-1,CASSLVGSRETDTQYF,TGCGCCAGCAGCTTGGTAGGTTCCAGGGAGACAGATACGCAGTATTTT
.,TRBJ1-2,TRBD1,TRBV28,CASSLGPRRTGGYGYTF,TGTGCCAGCAGTTTAGGCCCGCGTAGGACAGGGGGGTATGGCTACACCTTC
medium-sized,TRBJ2-1,.,TRBV7-3,CASSLIGDTSYNEQFF,TGTGCCAGCAGCTTAATTGGGGACACCTCCTACAATGAGCAGTTCTTC